Reported below is one T cell receptor (beta chain). The V gene lost 6 bases and the J gene lost 14 bases, with 18 bases spanning the gap. The CDR3 consists of 12 residues. Germline V gene lookup returns CDR1 LGHNT and CDR2 FRNRAP. The data were obtained in a study of blood T cell repertoires in COVID-19. Background on the study: PBMCs, B-cell-depleted T cells, or T cells provided the cDNA or gDNA that made up the material.

Per the authors' pipeline: Quantification of nucleated cells was approximated via reference gene primer amplification. Profiling relied on immunoSEQ multiplex PCR, and the TCRdb table lists in-frame clones only, not all of them. The DNA gave D and trimming, while V, J and clone size come from that table. The table includes 95,000 to 110,000 clones, approximately 88% detected once. The V gene is TRBV12-5, the J gene TRBJ2-3; weak D call: TRBD2 (5 bases). The sample consisted of peripheral blood. This sequence originates from a man aged 50 or older with active or convalescent COVID-19. CDR3: CASGPSGSTPYF. DNA for the CDR3: TGTGCTAGTGGGCCGAGTGGGAGCACCCCGTATTTT. Looking up the rest from reference TRBV12-5 and TRBJ2-3 gives the full variable domain: DARVTQTPRHKVTEMGQEVTMRCQPILGHNTVFWYRQTMMQGLELLAYFRNRAPLDDSGMPKDRFSAEMPDATLATLKIQPSEPRDSAVYFCASGPSGSTPYFGPGTRLTVL.